This T cell receptor beta chain emerged from a study of neurological immune-mediated disorders. Described time point: technical triplicate 3. Libraries from sorted cells each used approximately 990,000 CD4+ or CD8+ T cells. Template-switch 5'RACE cDNA synthesis added a 10-nucleotide unique molecular identifier. MiXCR was run by TCRdb on the 5' RACE reads, yielding one entry per CDR3 protein. Among over 25,000 distinct CDR3 sequences listed, about 17% were seen once. This clonotype was counted once. Germline CDR1 MNHEY, CDR2 SMNVEV (reference sequence). The CDR3 runs 14 residues. V lost 6 bases and J lost 3, with 12 bases in between.

The chain carries TRBV27 and TRBJ2-4, with TRBD2 as a possible D gene (6 bases). The sequencing sample was made of CD4+ T cells from blood. The receptor was derived from a female donor with HTLV-1-associated myelopathy (HAM/TSP). CDR3 DNA: TGTGCCAGCAGCTCCTTAGCGGACAAAAACATTCAGTACTTC. It codes for CASSSLADKNIQYF.